Listed below are T cell receptor beta chains from one sample, sequenced in a study of cytomegalovirus exposure and HLA in healthy donors. The assay was immunoSEQ multiplex PCR, and TCRdb's table has in-frame clones only and misses some. The sample shows approximately 120,000 clones, approximately 89% of them seen only once. The specimen sequenced was PBMCs. The receptors here all came from a woman in her late teens or twenties in good health and CMV-seronegative. CDR3s include the opening cysteine and the closing phenylalanine or tryptophan. D genes are given only for firm matches. For some rows the clone size is stated as once, few or many, or as a class when expanded; others skip it.

d_gene: .; v_gene: TRBV7-2; abundance: .; j_gene: TRBJ2-7; CDR3aa: CASTSLARSESYEQYF; CDR3nt: TGTGCCAGCACTTCACTAGCCCGGAGCGAATCCTACGAGCAGTACTTC
d_gene: .; v_gene: TRBV6-5; abundance: .; j_gene: TRBJ2-7; CDR3aa: CASAPGWNEQYF; CDR3nt: TGTGCCTCAGCACCGGGGTGGAACGAGCAGTACTTC
d_gene: .; v_gene: TRBV6-5; abundance: .; j_gene: TRBJ1-1; CDR3aa: CASSQQGFRTEAFF; CDR3nt: TGTGCCAGCAGTCAACAGGGATTTCGTACTGAAGCTTTCTTT
d_gene: .; v_gene: TRBV2; abundance: .; j_gene: TRBJ2-2; CDR3aa: CASTGQFLTGELFF; CDR3nt: TGTGCCAGCACCGGACAGTTCCTCACCGGGGAGCTGTTTTTT
d_gene: .; v_gene: TRBV5-6; abundance: .; j_gene: TRBJ1-5; CDR3aa: CASSLRSSAQPQHF; CDR3nt: TGTGCCAGCAGCTTGAGGTCGAGCGCTCAGCCCCAGCATTTT
d_gene: TRBD1; v_gene: TRBV5-6; abundance: once; j_gene: TRBJ1-2; CDR3aa: CASSKQGAGYTF; CDR3nt: TGTGCCAGCAGCAAACAGGGGGCAGGCTACACCTTC
d_gene: .; v_gene: TRBV28; abundance: .; j_gene: TRBJ2-7; CDR3aa: CASSPGLRAYEQYF; CDR3nt: TGTGCCAGCAGTCCAGGACTGCGGGCCTACGAGCAGTACTTC
d_gene: TRBD1; v_gene: TRBV4-2; abundance: .; j_gene: TRBJ1-5; CDR3aa: CASSQDGTGVYQPQHF; CDR3nt: TGTGCCAGCAGCCAAGACGGGACAGGGGTCTATCAGCCCCAGCATTTT
d_gene: TRBD1; v_gene: TRBV10-3; abundance: .; j_gene: TRBJ1-2; CDR3aa: CATTRDRQYRGGYTF; CDR3nt: TGTGCCACCACACGGGACAGGCAGTACCGGGGAGGCTACACCTTC
d_gene: TRBD1; v_gene: TRBV4-3; abundance: .; j_gene: TRBJ1-2; CDR3aa: CASSQFYDRGPSRNYGYTF; CDR3nt: TGCGCCAGCAGCCAATTTTACGACAGGGGGCCCTCCCGTAACTATGGCTACACCTTC
d_gene: .; v_gene: TRBV5-1; abundance: .; j_gene: TRBJ2-7; CDR3aa: CASSLGGVSAYEQYF; CDR3nt: TGCGCCAGCAGCTTGGGTGGAGTTTCGGCCTACGAGCAGTACTTC
d_gene: TRBD1; v_gene: TRBV29-1; abundance: .; j_gene: TRBJ1-5; CDR3aa: CSVQGRGQPQHF; CDR3nt: TGCAGCGTACAGGGGAGAGGTCAGCCCCAGCATTTT
d_gene: TRBD2; v_gene: TRBV5-8; abundance: few; j_gene: TRBJ2-5; CDR3aa: CASSYGLAGGETQYF; CDR3nt: TGTGCCAGCAGCTACGGACTAGCGGGAGGAGAGACCCAGTACTTC
d_gene: .; v_gene: TRBV28; abundance: .; j_gene: TRBJ1-1; CDR3aa: CASTTGHLAEAFF; CDR3nt: TGTGCCAGCACCACGGGACACCTAGCTGAAGCTTTCTTT
d_gene: .; v_gene: TRBV29-1; abundance: once; j_gene: TRBJ2-1; CDR3aa: CSVGSGDYNEQFF; CDR3nt: TGCAGCGTTGGGTCGGGAGACTACAATGAGCAGTTCTTC
d_gene: .; v_gene: TRBV19; abundance: .; j_gene: TRBJ1-4; CDR3aa: CASRKGTRTDEKLFF; CDR3nt: TGTGCCAGTAGAAAGGGTACCCGGACAGATGAAAAACTGTTTTTT
d_gene: .; v_gene: TRBV6-5; abundance: .; j_gene: TRBJ2-2; CDR3aa: CASSYFTTNTGELFF; CDR3nt: TGTGCCAGCAGTTACTTTACAACGAACACCGGGGAGCTGTTTTTT
d_gene: .; v_gene: TRBV5-1; abundance: once; j_gene: TRBJ1-1; CDR3aa: CASHSGEGGRFF; CDR3nt: TGCGCCAGCCACTCTGGGGAGGGCGGACGGTTCTTT
d_gene: .; v_gene: TRBV5-1; abundance: .; j_gene: TRBJ1-6; CDR3aa: CASSSGDNNSPLHF; CDR3nt: TGCGCCAGCAGCTCAGGGGATAATAATTCACCCCTCCACTTT
d_gene: TRBD2; v_gene: TRBV5-1; abundance: .; j_gene: TRBJ2-2; CDR3aa: CASSGEAGAGELFF; CDR3nt: TGCGCCAGCAGCGGGGAAGCGGGGGCTGGGGAGCTGTTTTTT
d_gene: TRBD1; v_gene: TRBV11-2; abundance: .; j_gene: TRBJ1-1; CDR3aa: CASSVRGQGAHTEAFF; CDR3nt: TGTGCCAGCAGTGTACGGGGACAGGGGGCGCATACTGAAGCTTTCTTT
d_gene: TRBD1; v_gene: TRBV2; abundance: .; j_gene: TRBJ2-3; CDR3aa: CASTTGQATRDTQYF; CDR3nt: TGTGCCAGCACCACCGGACAGGCAACCCGAGATACGCAGTATTTT
d_gene: .; v_gene: TRBV6-5; abundance: once; j_gene: TRBJ1-5; CDR3aa: CASSPGSLSNQPQHF; CDR3nt: TGTGCCAGCAGCCCCGGGAGCTTGAGCAATCAGCCCCAGCATTTT
d_gene: TRBD1; v_gene: TRBV2; abundance: .; j_gene: TRBJ2-3; CDR3aa: CASRVDRVVADTQYF; CDR3nt: TGTGCCAGCAGAGTCGACAGGGTGGTCGCAGATACGCAGTATTTT
d_gene: .; v_gene: TRBV30; abundance: .; j_gene: TRBJ2-7; CDR3aa: CAWSVGGNYEQYF; CDR3nt: TGTGCCTGGAGTGTAGGCGGGAACTACGAGCAGTACTTC
d_gene: .; v_gene: TRBV7-9; abundance: .; j_gene: TRBJ2-3; CDR3aa: CASRTTTTDTQYF; CDR3nt: TGTGCCAGCAGGACAACGACGACAGATACGCAGTATTTT
d_gene: TRBD1; v_gene: TRBV28; abundance: .; j_gene: TRBJ2-6; CDR3aa: CASSWDRGLSGANVLTF; CDR3nt: TGTGCCAGCAGTTGGGACAGGGGCCTCTCTGGGGCCAACGTCCTGACTTTC
d_gene: TRBD1; v_gene: TRBV2; abundance: .; j_gene: TRBJ1-5; CDR3aa: CASTGQGTSRPQHF; CDR3nt: TGTGCCAGCACAGGACAGGGTACATCAAGGCCCCAGCATTTT
d_gene: .; v_gene: TRBV27; abundance: .; j_gene: TRBJ1-2; CDR3aa: CASRPYGGGDYGYTF; CDR3nt: TGTGCCAGCAGACCTTATGGCGGGGGCGATTATGGCTACACCTTC
d_gene: .; v_gene: TRBV6-5; abundance: .; j_gene: TRBJ1-5; CDR3aa: CASSRQINQPQHF; CDR3nt: TGTGCCAGCAGTCGACAGATCAATCAGCCCCAGCATTTT
d_gene: TRBD2; v_gene: TRBV15; abundance: .; j_gene: TRBJ2-1; CDR3aa: CATSRERGDLLAGARNEQFF; CDR3nt: TGTGCCACCAGCAGAGAAAGAGGGGACTTACTAGCGGGAGCGAGGAATGAGCAGTTCTTC
d_gene: TRBD1; v_gene: TRBV6-1; abundance: .; j_gene: TRBJ2-3; CDR3aa: CASSEGTGWGTDTQYF; CDR3nt: TGTGCCAGCAGTGAGGGGACAGGGTGGGGCACAGATACGCAGTATTTT
d_gene: TRBD2; v_gene: TRBV7-2; abundance: .; j_gene: TRBJ2-1; CDR3aa: CASSLVAGGFLNEQFF; CDR3nt: TGTGCCAGCAGCTTAGTGGCGGGAGGGTTCCTCAATGAGCAGTTCTTC
d_gene: .; v_gene: TRBV29-1; abundance: .; j_gene: TRBJ1-1; CDR3aa: CSSSRAEAFF; CDR3nt: TGCAGCAGTTCGAGGGCTGAAGCTTTCTTT
d_gene: .; v_gene: TRBV4-2; abundance: .; j_gene: TRBJ2-2; CDR3aa: CASSQLLNTGELFF; CDR3nt: TGTGCCAGCAGCCAACTCCTTAACACCGGGGAGCTGTTTTTT
d_gene: .; v_gene: TRBV19; abundance: .; j_gene: TRBJ1-5; CDR3aa: CASSINGGGGQPQHF; CDR3nt: TGTGCCAGTAGTATTAACGGTGGGGGAGGTCAGCCCCAGCATTTT
d_gene: TRBD2; v_gene: TRBV28; abundance: .; j_gene: TRBJ2-5; CDR3aa: CASSLSWRGEKETQYF; CDR3nt: TGTGCCAGCAGCCTATCCTGGCGGGGGGAAAAAGAGACCCAGTACTTC
d_gene: .; v_gene: TRBV7-2; abundance: .; j_gene: TRBJ1-2; CDR3aa: CASSLGYREGYGYTF; CDR3nt: TGTGCCAGCAGCTTAGGGTACAGGGAGGGGTATGGCTACACCTTC
d_gene: .; v_gene: TRBV11-2; abundance: .; j_gene: TRBJ2-1; CDR3aa: CASSLNRKSSNEQFF; CDR3nt: TGTGCCAGCAGCTTAAATAGAAAAAGTAGCAATGAGCAGTTCTTC
d_gene: .; v_gene: TRBV2; abundance: .; j_gene: TRBJ2-3; CDR3aa: CASSSGYGTDTQYF; CDR3nt: TGTGCCAGCAGTTCGGGGTATGGCACAGATACGCAGTATTTT
d_gene: TRBD1; v_gene: TRBV7-9; abundance: .; j_gene: TRBJ2-7; CDR3aa: CASSPRTGGNEQYF; CDR3nt: TGTGCCAGCAGCCCACGGACAGGGGGGAACGAGCAGTACTTC
d_gene: TRBD1; v_gene: TRBV11-3; abundance: .; j_gene: TRBJ2-2; CDR3aa: CASSSGQGAGELFF; CDR3nt: TGTGCCAGCAGCTCGGGACAGGGGGCCGGGGAGCTGTTTTTT
d_gene: .; v_gene: TRBV2; abundance: few; j_gene: TRBJ1-4; CDR3aa: CASSDQGGHEKLFF; CDR3nt: TGTGCCAGCAGTGATCAGGGAGGGCATGAAAAACTGTTTTTT
d_gene: TRBD2; v_gene: TRBV5-1; abundance: .; j_gene: TRBJ2-7; CDR3aa: CASSPGGRAGIGSYEQYF; CDR3nt: TGCGCCAGCAGCCCGGGGGGACGGGCAGGAATCGGCTCCTACGAGCAGTACTTC
d_gene: TRBD2; v_gene: TRBV28; abundance: .; j_gene: TRBJ2-7; CDR3aa: CASSLPGGASGREQYF; CDR3nt: TGTGCCAGCAGTTTGCCGGGTGGGGCTAGCGGGAGGGAGCAGTACTTC
d_gene: TRBD1; v_gene: TRBV29-1; abundance: .; j_gene: TRBJ1-2; CDR3aa: CSVTGTGDHGYTF; CDR3nt: TGCAGCGTTACCGGGACAGGGGATCATGGCTACACCTTC
d_gene: .; v_gene: TRBV6-1; abundance: .; j_gene: TRBJ2-2; CDR3aa: CASSVRGRWDTGELFF; CDR3nt: TGTGCCAGCAGTGTAAGAGGGCGATGGGACACCGGGGAGCTGTTTTTT
d_gene: .; v_gene: TRBV19; abundance: .; j_gene: TRBJ1-2; CDR3aa: CASTRTPTGSNYGYTF; CDR3nt: TGTGCCAGTACTCGAACACCCACAGGCTCGAACTATGGCTACACCTTC
d_gene: TRBD1; v_gene: TRBV25-1; abundance: .; j_gene: TRBJ2-1; CDR3aa: CASSDFGQGRNEQFF; CDR3nt: TGTGCCAGCAGTGATTTTGGACAGGGAAGGAATGAGCAGTTCTTC